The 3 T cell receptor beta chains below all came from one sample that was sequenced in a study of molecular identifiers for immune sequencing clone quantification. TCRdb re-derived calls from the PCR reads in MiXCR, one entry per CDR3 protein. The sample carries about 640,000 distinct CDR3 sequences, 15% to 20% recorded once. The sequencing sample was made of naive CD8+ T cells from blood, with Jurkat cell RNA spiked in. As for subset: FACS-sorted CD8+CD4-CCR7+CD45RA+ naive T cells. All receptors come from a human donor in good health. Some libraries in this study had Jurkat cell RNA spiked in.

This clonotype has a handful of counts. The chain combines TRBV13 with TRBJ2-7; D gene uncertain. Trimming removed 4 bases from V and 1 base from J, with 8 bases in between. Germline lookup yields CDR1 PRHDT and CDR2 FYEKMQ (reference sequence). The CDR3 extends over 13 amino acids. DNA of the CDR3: TGTGCCAGCAGCTCGGCACGGTCCTACGAGCAGTACTTC. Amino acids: CASSSARSYEQYF.

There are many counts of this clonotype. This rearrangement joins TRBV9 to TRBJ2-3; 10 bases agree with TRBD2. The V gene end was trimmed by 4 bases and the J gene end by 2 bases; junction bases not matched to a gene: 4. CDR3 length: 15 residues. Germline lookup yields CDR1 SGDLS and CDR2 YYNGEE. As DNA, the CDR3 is TGTGCCAGCAGCCCAGGGACTAGCGCCACAGATACGCAGTATTTT. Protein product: CASSPGTSATDTQYF.

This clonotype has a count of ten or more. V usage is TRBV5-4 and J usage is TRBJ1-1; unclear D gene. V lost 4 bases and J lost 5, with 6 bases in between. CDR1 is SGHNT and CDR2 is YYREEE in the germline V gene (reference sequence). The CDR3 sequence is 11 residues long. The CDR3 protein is CASSRHTEAFF. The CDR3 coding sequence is TGTGCCAGCAGCCGTCATACTGAAGCTTTCTTT.